What follows are 13 T cell receptor beta chains derived from one specimen sequenced in a study of tumor-infiltrating lymphocytes in localized non-small cell lung cancer. Profiled with immunoSEQ multiplex PCR; TCRdb holds only in-frame clones, not every one. This sample has roughly 16,000 clones, with 73% found just once. Sequenced: lung tumor tissue. Receptor source: a human donor with non-small cell lung cancer.

The V call is TRBV2, the J call TRBJ2-5; possible D gene TRBD1, 5 bases. V lost 2 bases and J lost 1, with 14 bases in between. The germline V gene encodes CDR1 SNHLY and CDR2 FYNNEI. The CDR3 spans 16 residues. The chain's CDR3 is CASSESRRGIQETQYF. The DNA for the CDR3 is TGTGCCAGCAGTGAATCTCGTAGGGGCATCCAAGAGACCCAGTACTTC.

This clone was observed a few times. The chain carries TRBV20-1 and TRBJ1-5; no reliable D call. The ends were cut back, 3 bases at V and 6 bases at J, with 6 bases in the middle. The CDR3 contains 11 residues. Germline V CDR1 and CDR2: DFQATT, SNEGSKA (reference sequence). Here the CDR3 reads CSARGIQPQHF. CDR3 sequence (DNA): TGCAGTGCTAGGGGGATTCAGCCCCAGCATTTT.

The CDR3: CASIRNAGEETQYF. The CDR3 DNA sequence: TGTGCCAGCATCAGGAATGCGGGAGAAGAGACCCAGTACTTC. The chain joins TRBV6-1 to TRBJ2-5; 7 nucleotides agree with TRBD2. The CDR3 consists of 14 residues. Germline V gives CDR1 MNHNS, CDR2 SASEGT. V dropped 7 bases and J dropped 3; count of bases not matched to a gene: 8.

The V and J genes are TRBV19 and TRBJ2-6; D is perhaps TRBD2 (5 bases). The CDR3 length is 15 residues. Deletions cut 2 bases from V and 5 bases from J, with 10 bases between. The germline V gene encodes CDR1 LNHDA and CDR2 SQIVND (reference sequence). The DNA of the CDR3 is TGTGCCAGTAGTATAATGGACTCCCGGGCCAACGTCCTGACTTTC. This codes for CASSIMDSRANVLTF.

The V and J genes are TRBV28 and TRBJ2-7; 7 nucleotides agree with TRBD1. The CDR3 runs 12 residues. The trim removed 4 bases at V and 5 bases at J, leaving 2 bases unmatched. CDR1 and CDR2 (germline): MDHEN, SYDVKM. The CDR3 sequence: CASSSGTDEQYF. CDR3 in DNA: TGTGCCAGCAGTTCGGGGACAGACGAGCAGTACTTC.

The genes are TRBV11-2 and TRBJ2-3; possible D gene TRBD2, 6 bases. The CDR3 has 13 residues. V lost 5 bases to trimming and J lost 5 bases, with 11 bases between them. Germline V CDR1 and CDR2: SGHAT, FQNNGV. The CDR3: CASSRWGEDTQYF. The CDR3 DNA is TGTGCCAGCAGCCGATGGGGGGAAGATACGCAGTATTTT.

This chain joins TRBV30 and TRBJ1-1; TRBD1 aligns across 11 bases. V lost 0 bases to trimming and J lost 6 bases; unmatched junction nucleotides: 3. The CDR3 totals 14 residues. Germline V gene data show CDR1 as GTSNPN and CDR2 as SVGIG (reference sequence). CDR3 nucleotide sequence: TGTGCCTGGAGTGTAGGGACAGGGGGAGCTGAAGCTTTCTTT. Encoded protein: CAWSVGTGGAEAFF.

The chain carries TRBV6-1 and TRBJ2-1; the match to TRBD2 covers 11 bases. The CDR3 covers 15 residues. Germline V gene data show CDR1 as MNHNS and CDR2 as SASEGT. The V gene end was trimmed by 1 base and the J gene end by 6 bases; junction bases not matched to a gene: 2. The DNA for the CDR3 is TGTGCCAGCAGTGAAGGTAGCGGGGGGGCCAATGAGCAGTTCTTC. Translated: CASSEGSGGANEQFF.

This clone showed up just once. The rearrangement links TRBV30 to TRBJ2-5; D is perhaps TRBD1 or TRBD2 (5 bases each). In germline, CDR1 is GTSNPN, CDR2 SVGIG (reference sequence). With 4 bases removed from V and 8 bases from J, the gap between germline ends came to 17 bases. The CDR3 covers 13 residues. CDR3: CAWTPGAAATQYF. CDR3 DNA: TGTGCCTGGACCCCTGGGGCAGCGGCTACCCAGTACTTC.

This clone came up once. The chain employs TRBV5-1 and TRBJ1-4, with TRBD1 matching over 8 bases. V shed 4 bases and J 8 bases; nucleotides not matched to a gene: 7. CDR3 length: 14 residues. Germline CDR1 SGHRS, CDR2 YFSETQ. The CDR3 sequence: CASSHGQGGEKLFF. The CDR3 DNA reads TGCGCCAGCAGCCACGGACAGGGAGGCGAAAAACTGTTTTTT.

V usage is TRBV5-1 and J usage is TRBJ2-1; 12 bases line up with TRBD2. V shed 4 bases, J shed 4 bases, and the junction held 6 bases outside the gene matches. The CDR3 has 16 amino acids. Germline V lookup: CDR1 SGHRS, CDR2 YFSETQ. The CDR3 sequence is CASSVSTSGSYNEQFF. The CDR3 DNA reads as TGCGCCAGCAGCGTTTCGACTAGCGGGAGTTACAATGAGCAGTTCTTC.

The rearrangement joins TRBV2 to TRBJ2-7; TRBD2 aligns across 9 bases. CDR3 size: 18 residues. Germline CDR1 reads SNHLY; CDR2 reads FYNNEI. V was clipped by 3 bases and J by 4 bases; unmatched bases: 16. In DNA form, the CDR3 reads TGTGCCAGCAGTGAGATTCAGGGCCTAGCGGGATCATCGTACGAGCAGTACTTC. Protein: CASSEIQGLAGSSYEQYF.

This chain joins TRBV28 and TRBJ1-1; 10 nucleotides line up with TRBD1. CDR1 and CDR2 (germline): MDHEN, SYDVKM. The V and J ends lost 5 bases and 0 bases, in that order; junction bases with no gene match: 6. The CDR3 loop spans 16 amino acids. The CDR3, as DNA: TGTGCCAGCAGTCCTGGACAGGGGGGGGTGAACACTGAAGCTTTCTTT. As protein: CASSPGQGGVNTEAFF.